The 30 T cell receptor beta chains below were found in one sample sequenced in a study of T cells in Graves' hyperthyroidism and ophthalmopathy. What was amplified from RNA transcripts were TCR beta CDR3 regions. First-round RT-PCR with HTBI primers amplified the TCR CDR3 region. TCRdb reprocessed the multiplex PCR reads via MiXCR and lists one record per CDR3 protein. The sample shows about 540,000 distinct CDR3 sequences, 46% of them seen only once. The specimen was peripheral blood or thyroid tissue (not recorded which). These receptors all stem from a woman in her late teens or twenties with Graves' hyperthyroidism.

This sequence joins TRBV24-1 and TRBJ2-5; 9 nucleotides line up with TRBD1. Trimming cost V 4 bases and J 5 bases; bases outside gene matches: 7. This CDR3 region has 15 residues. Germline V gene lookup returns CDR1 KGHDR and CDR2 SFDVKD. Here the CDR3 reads CATSDHKGTGETQYF. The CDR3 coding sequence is TGTGCCACCAGTGACCACAAGGGGACAGGGGAGACCCAGTACTTC.

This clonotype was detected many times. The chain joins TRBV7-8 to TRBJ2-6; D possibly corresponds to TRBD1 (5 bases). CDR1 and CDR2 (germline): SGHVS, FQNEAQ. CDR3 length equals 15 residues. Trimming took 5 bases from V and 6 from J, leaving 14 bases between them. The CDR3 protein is CASSQERGMANVLTF. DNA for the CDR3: TGTGCCAGCAGCCAAGAAAGGGGAATGGCCAACGTCCTGACTTTC.

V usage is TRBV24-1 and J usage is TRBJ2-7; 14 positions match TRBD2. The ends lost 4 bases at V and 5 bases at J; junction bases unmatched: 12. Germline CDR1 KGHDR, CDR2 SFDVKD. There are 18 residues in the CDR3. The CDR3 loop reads CATSEAGLAGVHTDEQYF. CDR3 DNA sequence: TGTGCCACCAGTGAGGCGGGACTAGCGGGAGTTCACACCGACGAGCAGTACTTC.

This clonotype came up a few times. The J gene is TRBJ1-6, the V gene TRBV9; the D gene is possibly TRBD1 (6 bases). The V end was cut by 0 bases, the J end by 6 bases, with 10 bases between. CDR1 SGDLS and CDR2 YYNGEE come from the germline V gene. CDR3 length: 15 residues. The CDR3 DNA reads TGTGCCAGCAGCGTAGTGGGGGACACTAATTCACCCCTCCACTTT. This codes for CASSVVGDTNSPLHF.

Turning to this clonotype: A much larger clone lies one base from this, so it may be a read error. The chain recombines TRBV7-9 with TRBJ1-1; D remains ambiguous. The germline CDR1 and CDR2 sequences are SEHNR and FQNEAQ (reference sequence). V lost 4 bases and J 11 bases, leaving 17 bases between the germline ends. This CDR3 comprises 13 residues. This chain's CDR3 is CASSSSVLIGAFF. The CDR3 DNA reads TGTGCCAGCAGCTCCTCAGTGTTGATCGGGGCTTTCTTT.

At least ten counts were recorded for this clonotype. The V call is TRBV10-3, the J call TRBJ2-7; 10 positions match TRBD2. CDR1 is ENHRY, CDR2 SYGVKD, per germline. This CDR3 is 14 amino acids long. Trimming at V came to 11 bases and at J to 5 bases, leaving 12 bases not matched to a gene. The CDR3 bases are TGTGCCCTATCCGCCGTAGCGGGAGGCAACGAGCAGTACTTC. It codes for CALSAVAGGNEQYF.

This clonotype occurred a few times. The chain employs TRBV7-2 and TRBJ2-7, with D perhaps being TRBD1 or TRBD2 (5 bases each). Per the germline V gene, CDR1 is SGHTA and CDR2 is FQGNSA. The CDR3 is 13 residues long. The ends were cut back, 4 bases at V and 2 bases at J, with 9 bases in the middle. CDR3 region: CASSSPGPYEQYF. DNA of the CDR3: TGTGCCAGCAGCTCTCCGGGACCCTACGAGCAGTACTTC.

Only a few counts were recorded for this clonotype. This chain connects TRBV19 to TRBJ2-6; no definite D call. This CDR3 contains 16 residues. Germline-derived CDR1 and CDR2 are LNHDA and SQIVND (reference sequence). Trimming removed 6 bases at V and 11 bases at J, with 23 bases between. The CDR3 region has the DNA TGTGCCAGTAGAGTATTAGCAAAGCCCTTCCCGGACGTCCTGACTTTC. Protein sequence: CASRVLAKPFPDVLTF.

For the CDR3, the DNA is TGTGCCAGCAGTTACTCAGGGAATGGCTACACCTTC. Residues: CASSYSGNGYTF. The chain is built from TRBV7-4 and TRBJ1-2; TRBD1 is a possible D gene (5 bases). The CDR3 runs 12 residues. Germline values: CDR1 SGHVT, CDR2 SQSDAQ. The V end was cut by 6 bases, the J end by 6 bases, with 11 bases between.

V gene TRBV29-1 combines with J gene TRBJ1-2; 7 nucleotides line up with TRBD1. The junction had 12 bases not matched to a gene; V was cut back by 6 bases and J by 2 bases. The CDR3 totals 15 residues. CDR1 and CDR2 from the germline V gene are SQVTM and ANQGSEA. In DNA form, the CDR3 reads TGCAGCGTCAGAACCCCGGGACAGAGAAACTATGGCTACACCTTC. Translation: CSVRTPGQRNYGYTF. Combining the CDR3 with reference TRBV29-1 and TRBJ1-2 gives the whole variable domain SAVISQKPSRDICQRGTSLTIQCQVDSQVTMMFWYRQQPGQSLTLIATANQGSEATYESGFVIDKFPISRPNLTFSTLTVSNMSPEDSSIYLCSVRTPGQRNYGYTFGSGTRLTVV.

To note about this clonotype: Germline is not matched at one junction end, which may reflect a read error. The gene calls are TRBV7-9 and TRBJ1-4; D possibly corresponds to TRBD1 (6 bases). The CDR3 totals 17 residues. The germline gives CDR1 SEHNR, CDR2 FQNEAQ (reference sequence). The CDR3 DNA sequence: TGCGCCAGCAGCCAAGATCCTCCCGGGACACATAATGAAAAACTGTTTTTT. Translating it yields CASSQDPPGTHNEKLFF.

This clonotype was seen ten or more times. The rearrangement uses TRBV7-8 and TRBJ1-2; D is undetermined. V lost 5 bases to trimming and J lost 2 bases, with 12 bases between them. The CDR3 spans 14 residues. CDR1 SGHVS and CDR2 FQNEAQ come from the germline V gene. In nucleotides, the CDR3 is TGTGCCAGCAGCCGCCAGGACCTCAACTATGGCTACACCTTC. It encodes CASSRQDLNYGYTF.

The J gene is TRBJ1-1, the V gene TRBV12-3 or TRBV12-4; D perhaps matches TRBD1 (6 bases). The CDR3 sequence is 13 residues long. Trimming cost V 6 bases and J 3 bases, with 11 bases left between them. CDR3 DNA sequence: TGTGCCAGCAGACAACAGGGTGACACTGAAGCTTTCTTT. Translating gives CASRQQGDTEAFF.

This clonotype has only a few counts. In DNA, the CDR3 is TGTGCCAGCAGTAACAGGGGTTCCGGGGCCAACGTCCTGACTTTC. It is translated as CASSNRGSGANVLTF. The gene calls are TRBV2 and TRBJ2-6; TRBD1 aligns across 7 bases. The germline V gene encodes CDR1 SNHLY and CDR2 FYNNEI. This CDR3 region has 15 residues. The junction had 5 bases not matched to a gene; V was cut back by 5 bases and J by 4 bases.

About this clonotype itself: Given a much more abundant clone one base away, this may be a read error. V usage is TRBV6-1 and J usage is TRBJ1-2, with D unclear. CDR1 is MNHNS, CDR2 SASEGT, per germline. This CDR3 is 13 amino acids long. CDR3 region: CASSFSGPGGHTF. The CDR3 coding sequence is TGTGCCAGCAGTTTTTCTGGACCGGGTGGCCACACCTTC.

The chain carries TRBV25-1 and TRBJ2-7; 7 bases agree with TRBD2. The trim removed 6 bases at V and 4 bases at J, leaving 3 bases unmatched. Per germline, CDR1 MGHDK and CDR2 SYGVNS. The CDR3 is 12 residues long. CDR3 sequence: CASRAGEYEQYF. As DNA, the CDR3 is TGTGCCAGCAGGGCGGGAGAGTACGAGCAGTACTTC.

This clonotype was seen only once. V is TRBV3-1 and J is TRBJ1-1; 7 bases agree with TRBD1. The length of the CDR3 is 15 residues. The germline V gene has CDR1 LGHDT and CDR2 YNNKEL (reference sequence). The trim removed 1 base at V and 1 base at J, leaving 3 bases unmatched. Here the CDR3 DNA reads TGTGCCAGCAGCCAAGTGACAGGGTCGAACACTGAAGCTTTCTTT. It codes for CASSQVTGSNTEAFF.

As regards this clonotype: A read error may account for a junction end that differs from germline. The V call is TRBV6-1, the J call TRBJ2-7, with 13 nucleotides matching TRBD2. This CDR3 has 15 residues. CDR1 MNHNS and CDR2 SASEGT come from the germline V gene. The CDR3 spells CASSEGTSGSYELYF. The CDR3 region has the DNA TGTGCCAGCAGTGAAGGGACTAGCGGGAGCTACGAGCTGTACTTC.

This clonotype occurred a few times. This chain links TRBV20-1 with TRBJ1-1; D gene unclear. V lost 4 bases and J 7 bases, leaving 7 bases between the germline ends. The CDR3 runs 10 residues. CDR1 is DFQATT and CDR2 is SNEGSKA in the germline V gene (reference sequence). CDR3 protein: CSATWVEAFF. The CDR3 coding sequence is TGCAGTGCTACCTGGGTTGAAGCTTTCTTT.

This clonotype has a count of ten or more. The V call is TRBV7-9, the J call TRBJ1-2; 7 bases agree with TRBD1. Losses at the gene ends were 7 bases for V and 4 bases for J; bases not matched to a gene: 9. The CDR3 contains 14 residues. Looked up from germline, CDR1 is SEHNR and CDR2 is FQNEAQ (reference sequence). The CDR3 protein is CASNRGQERYGYTF. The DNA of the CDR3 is TGTGCCAGCAACCGCGGACAGGAGCGCTATGGCTACACCTTC.

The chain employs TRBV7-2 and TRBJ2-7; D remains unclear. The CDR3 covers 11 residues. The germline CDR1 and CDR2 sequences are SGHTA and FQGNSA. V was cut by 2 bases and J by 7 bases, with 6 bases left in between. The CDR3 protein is CASSLLWEQYF. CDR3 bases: TGTGCCAGCAGCTTACTGTGGGAGCAGTACTTC.

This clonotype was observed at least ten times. The CDR3 nucleotides are TGTGCCAGCAGTGGCAGGATGAACACTGAAGCTTTCTTT. The encoded protein is CASSGRMNTEAFF. V and J are TRBV2 and TRBJ1-1; the D is unclear. Germline V gene sequence: CDR1 SNHLY, CDR2 FYNNEI. Trimming removed 4 bases from V and 0 bases from J, with 6 bases in between. This CDR3 is 13 amino acids long. The full variable domain, rest sourced from reference TRBV2 and TRBJ1-1, is EPEVTQTPSHQVTQMGQEVILRCVPISNHLYFYWYRQILGQKVEFLVSFYNNEISEKSEIFDDQFSVERPDGSNFTLKIRSTKLEDSAMYFCASSGRMNTEAFFGQGTRLTVV.

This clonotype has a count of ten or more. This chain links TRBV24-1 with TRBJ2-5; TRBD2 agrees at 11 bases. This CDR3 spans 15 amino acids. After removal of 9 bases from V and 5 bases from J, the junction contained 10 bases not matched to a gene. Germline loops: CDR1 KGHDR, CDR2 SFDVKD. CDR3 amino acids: CATGRTSGSRETQYF. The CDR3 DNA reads TGTGCCACCGGCCGAACTAGCGGGAGTCGGGAGACCCAGTACTTC.

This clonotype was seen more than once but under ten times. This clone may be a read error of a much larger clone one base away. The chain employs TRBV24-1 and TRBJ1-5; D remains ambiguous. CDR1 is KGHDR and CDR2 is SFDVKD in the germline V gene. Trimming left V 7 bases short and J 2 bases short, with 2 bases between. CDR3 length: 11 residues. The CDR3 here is CATRGNQPQHF. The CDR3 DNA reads TGTGCCACCAGGGGCAATCAGCCCCAGCATTTT.

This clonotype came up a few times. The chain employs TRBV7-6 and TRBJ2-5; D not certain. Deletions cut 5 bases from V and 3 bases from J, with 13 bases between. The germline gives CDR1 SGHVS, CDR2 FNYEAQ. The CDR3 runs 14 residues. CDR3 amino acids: CASSPGWKEETQYF. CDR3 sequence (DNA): TGTGCCAGCAGCCCCGGGTGGAAGGAAGAGACCCAGTACTTC.

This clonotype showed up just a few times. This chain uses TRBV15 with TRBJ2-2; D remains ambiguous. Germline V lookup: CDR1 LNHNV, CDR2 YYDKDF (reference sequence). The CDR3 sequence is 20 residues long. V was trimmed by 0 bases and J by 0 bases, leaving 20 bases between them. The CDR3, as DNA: TGTGCCACCAGCAGAGATCCAGCAATGAGGCCAAAAGCGAACACCGGGGAGCTGTTTTTT. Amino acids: CATSRDPAMRPKANTGELFF.

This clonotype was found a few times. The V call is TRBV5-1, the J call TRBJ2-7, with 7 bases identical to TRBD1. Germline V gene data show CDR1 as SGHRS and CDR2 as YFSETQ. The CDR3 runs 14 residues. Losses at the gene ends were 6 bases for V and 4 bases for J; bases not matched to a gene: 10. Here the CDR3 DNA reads TGCGCCAGCACCGAACTAGACAGGGCTTACGAGCAGTACTTC. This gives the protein CASTELDRAYEQYF.

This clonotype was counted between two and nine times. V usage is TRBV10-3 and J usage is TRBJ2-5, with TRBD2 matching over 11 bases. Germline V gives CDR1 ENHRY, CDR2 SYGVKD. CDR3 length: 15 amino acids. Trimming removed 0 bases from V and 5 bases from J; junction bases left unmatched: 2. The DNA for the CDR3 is TGTGCCATCAGTGAGTCGACTAGCGGGATTGAGACCCAGTACTTC. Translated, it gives CAISESTSGIETQYF.

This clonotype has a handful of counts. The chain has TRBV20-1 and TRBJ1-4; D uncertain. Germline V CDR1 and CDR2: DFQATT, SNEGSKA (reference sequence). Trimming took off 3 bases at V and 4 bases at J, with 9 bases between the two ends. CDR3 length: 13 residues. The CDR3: CSASSQFNEKLFF. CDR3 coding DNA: TGCAGTGCTAGCAGCCAGTTTAATGAAAAACTGTTTTTT.

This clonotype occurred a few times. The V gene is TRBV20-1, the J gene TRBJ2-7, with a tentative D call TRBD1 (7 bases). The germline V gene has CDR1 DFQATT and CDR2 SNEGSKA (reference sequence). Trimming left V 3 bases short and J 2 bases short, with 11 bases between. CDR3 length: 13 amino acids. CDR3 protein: CSASQGGTYEQYF. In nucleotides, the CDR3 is TGCAGTGCTAGTCAGGGGGGAACCTACGAGCAGTACTTC.